This TCR beta chain was sequenced for a study of T cells after yellow fever vaccination. Study context: Low-cell-number fractions underwent preparation using SMART-Seq v4 Ultra Low Input. General study findings and limits: The secondary T-cell response peaked on day 5, not day 15, but was weaker. Post-booster repertoires again held most primary-vaccination clones (roughly 95% CD4, 80% to 90% CD8). Abundant bulk-derived clonotypes could contaminate FACS-sorted repertoires.

Remarks on this clonotype: No antigen is known for it.

The CDR3 loop spans 13 amino acids. From germline, CDR1 is SGHKS and CDR2 YYEKEE (reference sequence). With 5 bases removed from V and 1 base from J, the gap between germline ends came to 7 bases. MiXCR, applied by TCRdb to the 5' RACE reads, yields one record per CDR3 protein. The table lists a few hundred thousand distinct CDR3 sequences, about a sixth of them singletons. The clonotype originates from a young man who received the YFV17D yellow fever vaccine. The source was PBMCs, collected 4 to 6 days after the first yellow fever vaccination. This sequence joins TRBV5-5 and TRBJ2-1, with D hard to call. The CDR3 DNA follows: TGTGCCAGCAGGCTTATTTCCTACAATGAGCAGTTCTTC. Translation gives CASRLISYNEQFF.